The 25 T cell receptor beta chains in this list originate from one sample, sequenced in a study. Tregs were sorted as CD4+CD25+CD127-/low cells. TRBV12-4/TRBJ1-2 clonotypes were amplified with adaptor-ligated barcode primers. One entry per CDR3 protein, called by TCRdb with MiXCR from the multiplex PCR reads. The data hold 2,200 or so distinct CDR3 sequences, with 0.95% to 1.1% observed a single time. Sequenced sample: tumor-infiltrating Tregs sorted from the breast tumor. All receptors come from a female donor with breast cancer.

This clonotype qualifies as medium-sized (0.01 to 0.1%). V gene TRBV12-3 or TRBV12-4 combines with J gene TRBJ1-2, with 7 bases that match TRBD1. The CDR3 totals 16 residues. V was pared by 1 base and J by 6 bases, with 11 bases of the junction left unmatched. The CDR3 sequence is CASSLDLGQTSHGYTF. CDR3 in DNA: TGTGCCAGCAGTTTAGATTTGGGACAGACGAGCCATGGCTACACCTTC.

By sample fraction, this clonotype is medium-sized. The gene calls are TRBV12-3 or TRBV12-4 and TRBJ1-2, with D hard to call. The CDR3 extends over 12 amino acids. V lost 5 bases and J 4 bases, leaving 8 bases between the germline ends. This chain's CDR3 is CASSPDGYGYTF. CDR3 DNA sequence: TGTGCCAGCAGTCCGGACGGCTATGGCTACACCTTC.

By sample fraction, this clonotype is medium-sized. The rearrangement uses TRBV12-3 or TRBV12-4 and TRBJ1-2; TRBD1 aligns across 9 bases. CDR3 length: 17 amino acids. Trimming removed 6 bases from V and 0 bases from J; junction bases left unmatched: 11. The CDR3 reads CASSHTPGTGTNYGYTF. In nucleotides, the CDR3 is TGTGCCAGCAGCCATACCCCAGGGACAGGGACTAACTATGGCTACACCTTC.

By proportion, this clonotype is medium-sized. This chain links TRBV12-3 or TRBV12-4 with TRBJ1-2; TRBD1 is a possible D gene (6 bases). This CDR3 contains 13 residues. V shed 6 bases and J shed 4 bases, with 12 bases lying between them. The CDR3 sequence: CASRTTGSYGYTF. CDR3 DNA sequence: TGTGCCAGCAGGACTACAGGGAGCTATGGCTACACCTTC.

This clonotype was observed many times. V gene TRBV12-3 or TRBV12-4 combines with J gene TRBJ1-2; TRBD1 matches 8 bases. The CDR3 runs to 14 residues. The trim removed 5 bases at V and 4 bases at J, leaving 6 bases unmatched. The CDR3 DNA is TGTGCCAGCAGTCGGACAGGGTTCCTCTATGGCTACACCTTC. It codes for CASSRTGFLYGYTF.

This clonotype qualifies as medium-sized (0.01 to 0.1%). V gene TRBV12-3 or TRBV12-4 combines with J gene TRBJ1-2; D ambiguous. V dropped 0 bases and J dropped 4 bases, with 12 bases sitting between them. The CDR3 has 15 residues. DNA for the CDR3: TGTGCCAGCAGTTTAGCCGGGCCCAGAGGCTATGGCTACACCTTC. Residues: CASSLAGPRGYGYTF.

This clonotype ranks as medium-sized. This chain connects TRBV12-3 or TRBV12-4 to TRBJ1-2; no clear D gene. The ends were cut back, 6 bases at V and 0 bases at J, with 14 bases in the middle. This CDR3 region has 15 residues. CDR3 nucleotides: TGTGCCAGCAGGCCCGTGACGGACTCTAACTATGGCTACACCTTC. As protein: CASRPVTDSNYGYTF.

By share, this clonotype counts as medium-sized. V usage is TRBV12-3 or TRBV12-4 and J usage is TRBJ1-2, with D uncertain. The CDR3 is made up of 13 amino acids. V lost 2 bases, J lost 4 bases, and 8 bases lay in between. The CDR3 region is CASSLPRLYGYTF. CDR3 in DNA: TGTGCCAGCAGTTTACCCAGGCTCTATGGCTACACCTTC.

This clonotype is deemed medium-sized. CDR3 protein: CASSNVGGYTF. For the CDR3, the DNA is TGTGCCAGCAGTAACGTAGGAGGCTACACCTTC. The chain has TRBV12-3 or TRBV12-4 and TRBJ1-2; no firm D call. The CDR3 covers 11 residues. V was clipped by 5 bases and J by 8 bases, with 9 bases between them.

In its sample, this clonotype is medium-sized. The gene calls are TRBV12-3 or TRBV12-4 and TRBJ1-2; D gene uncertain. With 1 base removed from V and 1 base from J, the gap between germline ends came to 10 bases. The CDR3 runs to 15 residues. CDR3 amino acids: CASSLVANHNYGYTF. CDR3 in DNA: TGTGCCAGCAGTTTAGTGGCGAACCATAACTATGGCTACACCTTC.

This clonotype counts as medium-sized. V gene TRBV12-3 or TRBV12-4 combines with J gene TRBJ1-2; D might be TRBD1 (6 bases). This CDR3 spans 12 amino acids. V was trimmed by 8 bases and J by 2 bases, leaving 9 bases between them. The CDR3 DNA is TGTGCCAGCGGCACAGGGAACTATGGCTACACCTTC. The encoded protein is CASGTGNYGYTF.

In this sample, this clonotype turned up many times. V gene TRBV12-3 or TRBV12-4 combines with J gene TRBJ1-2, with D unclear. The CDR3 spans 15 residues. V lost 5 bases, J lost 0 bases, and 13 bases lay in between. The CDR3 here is CASSHRTAANYGYTF. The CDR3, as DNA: TGTGCCAGCAGTCATCGGACGGCCGCTAACTATGGCTACACCTTC.

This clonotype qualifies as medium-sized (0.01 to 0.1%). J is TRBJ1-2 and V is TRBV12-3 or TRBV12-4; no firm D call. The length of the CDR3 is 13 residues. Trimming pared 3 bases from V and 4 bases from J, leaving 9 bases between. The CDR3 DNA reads TGTGCCAGCAGTTTGGATCGGGGCTATGGCTACACCTTC. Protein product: CASSLDRGYGYTF.

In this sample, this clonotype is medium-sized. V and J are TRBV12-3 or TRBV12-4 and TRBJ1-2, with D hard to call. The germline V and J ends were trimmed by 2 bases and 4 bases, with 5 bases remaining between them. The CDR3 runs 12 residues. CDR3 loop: CASSLSLYGYTF. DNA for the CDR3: TGTGCCAGCAGTTTAAGCCTCTATGGCTACACCTTC.

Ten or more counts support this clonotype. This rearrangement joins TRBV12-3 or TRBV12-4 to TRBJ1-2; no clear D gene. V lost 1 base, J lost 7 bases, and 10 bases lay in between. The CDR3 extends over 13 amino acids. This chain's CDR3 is CASSLDNGSGYTF. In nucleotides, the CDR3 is TGTGCCAGCAGTTTAGACAATGGATCTGGCTACACCTTC.

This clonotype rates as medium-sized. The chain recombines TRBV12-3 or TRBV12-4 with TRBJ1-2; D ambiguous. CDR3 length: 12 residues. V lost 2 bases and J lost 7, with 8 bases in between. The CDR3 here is CASSLIRGGYTF. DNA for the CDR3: TGTGCCAGCAGTTTAATCCGAGGTGGCTACACCTTC.

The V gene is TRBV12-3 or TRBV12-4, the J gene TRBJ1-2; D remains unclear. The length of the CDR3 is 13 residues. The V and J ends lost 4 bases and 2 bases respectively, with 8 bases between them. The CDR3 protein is CASSYQWNYGYTF. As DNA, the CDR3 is TGTGCCAGCAGTTATCAGTGGAACTATGGCTACACCTTC.

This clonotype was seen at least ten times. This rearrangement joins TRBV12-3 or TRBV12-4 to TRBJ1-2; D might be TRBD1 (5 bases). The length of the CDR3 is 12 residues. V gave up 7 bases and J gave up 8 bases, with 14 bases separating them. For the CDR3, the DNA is TGTGCCAGCAACAGGAGAAGGGAAGGCTACACCTTC. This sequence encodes CASNRRREGYTF.

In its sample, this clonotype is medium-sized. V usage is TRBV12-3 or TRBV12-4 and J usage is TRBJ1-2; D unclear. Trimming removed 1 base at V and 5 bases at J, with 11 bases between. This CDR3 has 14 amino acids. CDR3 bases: TGTGCCAGCAGTTTAGGGCGTAAGGAATATGGCTACACCTTC. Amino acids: CASSLGRKEYGYTF.

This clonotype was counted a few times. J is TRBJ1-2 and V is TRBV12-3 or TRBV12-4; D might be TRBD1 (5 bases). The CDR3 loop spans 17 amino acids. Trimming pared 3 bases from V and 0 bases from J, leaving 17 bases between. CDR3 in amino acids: CASSLLGQGTSNYGYTF. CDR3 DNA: TGTGCCAGCAGTTTGCTTGGGCAGGGAACTTCTAACTATGGCTACACCTTC.

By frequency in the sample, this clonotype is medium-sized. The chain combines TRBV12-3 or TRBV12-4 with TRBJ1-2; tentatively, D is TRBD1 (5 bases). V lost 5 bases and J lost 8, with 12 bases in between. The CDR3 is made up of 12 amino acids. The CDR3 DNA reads TGTGCCAGCAGTCCAGCAGGGAGAGGCTACACCTTC. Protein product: CASSPAGRGYTF.

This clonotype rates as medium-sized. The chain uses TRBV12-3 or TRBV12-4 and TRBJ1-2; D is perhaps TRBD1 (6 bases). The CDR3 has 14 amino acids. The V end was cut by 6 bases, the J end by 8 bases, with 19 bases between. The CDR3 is CASRYQQGVAGYTF. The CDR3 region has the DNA TGTGCCAGCAGGTATCAACAGGGAGTGGCGGGCTACACCTTC.

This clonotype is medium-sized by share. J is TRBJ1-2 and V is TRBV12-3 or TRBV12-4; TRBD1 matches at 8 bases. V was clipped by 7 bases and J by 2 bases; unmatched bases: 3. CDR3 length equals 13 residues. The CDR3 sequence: CASTWDRNYGYTF. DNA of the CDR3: TGTGCCAGCACCTGGGACAGGAACTATGGCTACACCTTC.

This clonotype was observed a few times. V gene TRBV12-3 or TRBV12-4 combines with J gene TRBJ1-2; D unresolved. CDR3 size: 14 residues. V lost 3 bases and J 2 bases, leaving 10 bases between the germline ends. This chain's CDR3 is CASSFGHRNYGYTF. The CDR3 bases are TGTGCCAGCAGTTTTGGTCACAGAAACTATGGCTACACCTTC.

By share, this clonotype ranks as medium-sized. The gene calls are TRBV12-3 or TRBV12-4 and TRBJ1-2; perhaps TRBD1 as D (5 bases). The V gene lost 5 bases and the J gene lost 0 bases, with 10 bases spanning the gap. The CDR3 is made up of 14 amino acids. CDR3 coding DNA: TGTGCCAGCAGTGATCTGACAGCTAACTATGGCTACACCTTC. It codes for CASSDLTANYGYTF.